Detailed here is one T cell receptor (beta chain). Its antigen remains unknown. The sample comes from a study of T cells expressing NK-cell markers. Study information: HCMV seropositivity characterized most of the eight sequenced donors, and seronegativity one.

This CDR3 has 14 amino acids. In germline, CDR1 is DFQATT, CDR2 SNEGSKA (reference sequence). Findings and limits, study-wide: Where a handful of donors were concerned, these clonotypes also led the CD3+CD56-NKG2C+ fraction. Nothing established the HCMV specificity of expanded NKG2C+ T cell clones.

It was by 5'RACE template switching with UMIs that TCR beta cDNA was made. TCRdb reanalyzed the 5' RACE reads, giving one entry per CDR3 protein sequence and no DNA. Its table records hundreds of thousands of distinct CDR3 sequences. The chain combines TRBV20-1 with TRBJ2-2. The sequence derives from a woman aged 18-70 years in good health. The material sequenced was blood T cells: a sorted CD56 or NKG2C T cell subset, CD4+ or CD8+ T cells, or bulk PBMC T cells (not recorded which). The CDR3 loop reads CSANNRDRTGELFF.